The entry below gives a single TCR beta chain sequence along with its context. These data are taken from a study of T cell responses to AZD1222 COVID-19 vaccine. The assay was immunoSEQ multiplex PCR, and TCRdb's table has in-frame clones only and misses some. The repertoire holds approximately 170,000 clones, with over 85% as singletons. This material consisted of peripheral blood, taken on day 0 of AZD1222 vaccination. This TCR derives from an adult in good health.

The CDR3 region has the DNA TGTGCCTGGACAGGGTCTGGGGCCAACGTCCTGACTTTC. Translating it yields CAWTGSGANVLTF. The chain employs TRBV30 and TRBJ2-6; weak D call: TRBD1 (5 bases). V was trimmed by 4 bases and J by 1 base, leaving 5 bases between them. This CDR3 has 13 residues. The V gene's germline CDR1 is GTSNPN and CDR2 SVGIG (reference sequence).